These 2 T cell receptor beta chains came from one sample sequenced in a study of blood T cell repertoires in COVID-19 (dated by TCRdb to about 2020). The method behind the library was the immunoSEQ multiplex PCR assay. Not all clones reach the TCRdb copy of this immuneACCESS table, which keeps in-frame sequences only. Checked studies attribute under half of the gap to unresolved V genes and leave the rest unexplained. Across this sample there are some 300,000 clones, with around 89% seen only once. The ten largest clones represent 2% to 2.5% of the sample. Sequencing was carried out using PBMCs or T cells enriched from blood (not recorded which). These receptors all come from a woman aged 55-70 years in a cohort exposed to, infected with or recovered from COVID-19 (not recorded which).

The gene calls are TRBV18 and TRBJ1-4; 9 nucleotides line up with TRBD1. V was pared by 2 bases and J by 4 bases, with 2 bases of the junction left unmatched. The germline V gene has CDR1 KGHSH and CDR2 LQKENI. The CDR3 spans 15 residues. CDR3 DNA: TGTGCCAGCTCACCAGGGACAGGGAATAATGAAAAACTGTTTTTT. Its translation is CASSPGTGNNEKLFF.

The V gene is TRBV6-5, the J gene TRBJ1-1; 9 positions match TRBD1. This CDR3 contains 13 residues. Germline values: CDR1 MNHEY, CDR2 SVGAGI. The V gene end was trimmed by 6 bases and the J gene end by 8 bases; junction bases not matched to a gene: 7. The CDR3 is CASSVFGQGEAFF. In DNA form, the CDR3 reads TGTGCCAGCAGCGTCTTTGGACAGGGGGAAGCTTTCTTT.